The next 7 T cell receptor beta chains were all read from a single sample in a study of T cell responses to AZD1222 COVID-19 vaccine. Produced via immunoSEQ multiplex PCR; TCRdb's table is partial and in-frame only. The sample lists over 150,000 clones; 94% were seen once. Sequences were derived from peripheral blood, sampled 28 days after the second AZD1222 dose. All receptors derive from an adult who received the AZD1222 COVID-19 vaccine.

This clone came up once. The chain uses TRBV5-6 and TRBJ1-3, with D unclear. The CDR3 covers 16 residues. V shed 7 bases and J shed 0 bases, with 17 bases lying between them. CDR1 is SGHDT, CDR2 YYEEEE, per germline. This CDR3 is CASFLYAVNSGNTIYF. The CDR3, as DNA: TGTGCCAGCTTCCTATATGCGGTGAACTCTGGAAACACCATATATTTT. The full variable domain, with the rest looked up from reference TRBV5-6 and TRBJ1-3, is DAGVTQSPTHLIKTRGQQVTLRCSPKSGHDTVSWYQQALGQGPQFIFQYYEEEERQRGNFPDRFSGHQFPNYSSELNVNALLLGDSALYLCASFLYAVNSGNTIYFGEGSWLTVV.

The V gene is TRBV18, the J gene TRBJ1-1; D gene uncertain. The CDR3 loop spans 15 amino acids. Per the germline V gene, CDR1 is KGHSH and CDR2 is LQKENI. The germline V and J ends were trimmed by 2 bases and 5 bases, with 15 bases remaining between them. The chain's CDR3 is CASSPVVTPGTEAFF. CDR3 DNA sequence: TGTGCCAGCTCACCAGTAGTGACACCCGGGACTGAAGCTTTCTTT.

CDR3 DNA: TGTGCCAGCAAGCGGGAGGGGGCCTACAATGAGCAGTTCTTC. Its protein product is CASKREGAYNEQFF. V is TRBV2 and J is TRBJ2-1; 10 bases are a match to TRBD2. Germline loops: CDR1 SNHLY, CDR2 FYNNEI. With 7 bases clipped from V and 2 bases from J, the junction kept 2 bases outside the gene matches. This CDR3 is 14 amino acids long. Combining the CDR3 with reference TRBV2 and TRBJ2-1 gives the whole variable domain EPEVTQTPSHQVTQMGQEVILRCVPISNHLYFYWYRQILGQKVEFLVSFYNNEISEKSEIFDDQFSVERPDGSNFTLKIRSTKLEDSAMYFCASKREGAYNEQFFGPGTRLTVL.

V and J are TRBV10-1 and TRBJ1-1; D ambiguous. Germline CDR1 WNHNN, CDR2 SYGVQD (reference sequence). V was pared by 0 bases and J by 4 bases, with 9 bases between. The CDR3 totals 14 residues. The CDR3 DNA sequence: TGCGCCAGCAGTGAGTCGCGAAGGGCCACTGAAGCTTTCTTT. This codes for CASSESRRATEAFF.

The V and J genes are TRBV10-2 and TRBJ1-3; no clear D gene. The CDR3 consists of 14 residues. Germline V lookup: CDR1 WSHSY, CDR2 SAAADI. V lost 3 bases to trimming and J lost 3 bases, with 9 bases between them. The CDR3 DNA reads TGCGCCAGCAGTGACCCGGGCTTTGGAAACACCATATATTTT. Residues: CASSDPGFGNTIYF.

This chain joins TRBV29-1 and TRBJ2-1; D tentatively fits TRBD1 or TRBD2 (6 bases each). The V gene's germline CDR1 is SQVTM and CDR2 ANQGSEA. Trimming left V 3 bases short and J 4 bases short, with 16 bases between. This CDR3 contains 15 residues. CDR3 in amino acids: CSVEGTGRTYNEQFF. The CDR3 DNA sequence: TGCAGCGTTGAGGGTACAGGGAGGACTTACAATGAGCAGTTCTTC.

This clone was seen a single time. A junction end diverges from the germline sequence, so it may reflect a read error. The V call is TRBV6-6, the J call TRBJ2-1; 8 bases fit TRBD1. The CDR3 loop spans 15 amino acids. Germline V gene sequence: CDR1 MNHNY, CDR2 SVGAGI (reference sequence). The CDR3 DNA reads as TGTGCCAGCATTTACAGGGACAGGCTATACAATGAGCAGTTCTTC. Translated: CASIYRDRLYNEQFF.